The present entry profiles one T cell receptor (beta chain) with its context. As processed by the authors: Estimation of nucleated cell counts relied on the amplification of reference gene primers. Assay used: immunoSEQ multiplex PCR; TCRdb lists only in-frame clones, some missing. The DNA was the basis for D and trimming; V, J and clone size are from that table. This repertoire shows about 99,000 clones, about 89% found once; its top ten account for approximately 5.1%. The data stem from a study of blood T cell repertoires in COVID-19. Study details: COVID-19 samples from acute and convalescent phases originated in the United States, Italy and Spain. In each case, the material was cDNA or gDNA derived from T cells, B-cell-depleted T cells, or PBMCs.

The germline CDR1 and CDR2 sequences are SGHAT and FQNNGV. The CDR3 extends over 13 amino acids. Trimming removed 3 bases from V and 5 bases from J, with 5 bases in between. This chain links TRBV11-2 with TRBJ2-6; D not resolved. This TCR was recovered from a human donor in a cohort sampled during active COVID-19. Sample: peripheral blood. The CDR3 nucleotides read TGTGCCAGCAGCTTTGGCCGGGCCAACGTCCTGACTTTC. Translated: CASSFGRANVLTF. Combining the CDR3 with reference TRBV11-2 and TRBJ2-6 gives the whole variable domain EAGVAQSPRYKIIEKRQSVAFWCNPISGHATLYWYQQILGQGPKLLIQFQNNGVVDDSQLPKDRFSAERLKGVDSTLKIQPAKLEDSAVYLCASSFGRANVLTFGAGSRLTVL.